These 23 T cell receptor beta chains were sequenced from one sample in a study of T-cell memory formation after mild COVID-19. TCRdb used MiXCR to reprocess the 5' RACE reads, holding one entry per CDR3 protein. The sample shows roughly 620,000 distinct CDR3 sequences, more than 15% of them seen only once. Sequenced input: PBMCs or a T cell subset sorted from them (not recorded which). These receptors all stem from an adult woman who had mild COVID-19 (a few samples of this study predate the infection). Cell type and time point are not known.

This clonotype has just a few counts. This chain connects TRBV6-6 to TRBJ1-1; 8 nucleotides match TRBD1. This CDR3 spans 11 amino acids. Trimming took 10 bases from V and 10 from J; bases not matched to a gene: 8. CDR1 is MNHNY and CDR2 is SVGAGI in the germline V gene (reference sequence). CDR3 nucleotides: TGTGCCAACGGGGAGCAGGGGGCAGCTTTCTTT. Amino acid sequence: CANGEQGAAFF.

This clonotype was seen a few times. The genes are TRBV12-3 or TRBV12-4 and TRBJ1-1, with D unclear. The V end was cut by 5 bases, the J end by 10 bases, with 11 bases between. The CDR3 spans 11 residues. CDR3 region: CASSPSLAAFF. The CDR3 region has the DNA TGTGCCAGCAGTCCCTCGTTGGCAGCTTTCTTT.

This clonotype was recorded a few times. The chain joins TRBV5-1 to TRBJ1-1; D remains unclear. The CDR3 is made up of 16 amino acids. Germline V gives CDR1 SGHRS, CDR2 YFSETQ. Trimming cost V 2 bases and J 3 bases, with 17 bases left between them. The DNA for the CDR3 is TGCGCCAGCAGCTTTCGCGACGCAAGACAAGACACTGAAGCTTTCTTT. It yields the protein CASSFRDARQDTEAFF.

The CDR3 DNA sequence: TGCGCCAGCAGCGAGAGAGGGGTAGGCTATGGCTACACCTTC. Translation: CASSERGVGYGYTF. This rearrangement joins TRBV10-2 to TRBJ1-2, with D tentatively TRBD1 (5 bases). V lost 6 bases and J lost 4, with 15 bases in between. The V gene's germline CDR1 is WSHSY and CDR2 SAAADI. The CDR3 sequence is 14 residues long.

The CDR3 DNA sequence: TGTGCCAGCAGTTACTCACCGGGACCTGGGTCACCCCTCCACTTT. Amino acid sequence: CASSYSPGPGSPLHF. This chain connects TRBV6-5 to TRBJ1-6; weak D call: TRBD1 (5 bases). Germline lookup yields CDR1 MNHEY and CDR2 SVGAGI. The CDR3 has 15 amino acids. The V and J ends lost 0 bases and 10 bases respectively, with 13 bases between them.

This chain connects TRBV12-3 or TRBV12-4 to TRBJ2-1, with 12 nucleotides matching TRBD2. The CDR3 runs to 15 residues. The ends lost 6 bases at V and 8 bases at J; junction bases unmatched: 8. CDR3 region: CASSHTSGRFDEQFF. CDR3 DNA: TGTGCCAGCAGCCATACTAGCGGGAGGTTCGATGAGCAGTTCTTC.

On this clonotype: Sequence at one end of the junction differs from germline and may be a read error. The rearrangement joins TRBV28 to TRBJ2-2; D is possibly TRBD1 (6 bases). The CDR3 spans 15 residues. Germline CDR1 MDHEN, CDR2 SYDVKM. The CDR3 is CASRRFGGHTGELFF. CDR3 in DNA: TGTGCCAGCAGGAGATTTGGGGGACACACTGGGGAGCTGTTTTTT.

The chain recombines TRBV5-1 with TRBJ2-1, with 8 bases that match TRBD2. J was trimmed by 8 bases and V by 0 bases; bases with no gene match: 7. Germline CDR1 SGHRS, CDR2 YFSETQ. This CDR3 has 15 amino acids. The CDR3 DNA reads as TGCGCCAGCAGCTTGGACGGGAGGGGGAGCGATGAGCAGTTCTTC. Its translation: CASSLDGRGSDEQFF.

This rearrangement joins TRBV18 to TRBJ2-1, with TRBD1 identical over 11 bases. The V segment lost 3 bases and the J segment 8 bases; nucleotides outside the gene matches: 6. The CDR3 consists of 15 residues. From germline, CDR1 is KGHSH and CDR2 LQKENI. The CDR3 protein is CASSPGTGGMDEQFF. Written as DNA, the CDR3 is TGTGCCAGCTCACCCGGGACAGGGGGAATGGATGAGCAGTTCTTC. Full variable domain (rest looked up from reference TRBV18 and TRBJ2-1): NAGVMQNPRHLVRRRGQEARLRCSPMKGHSHVYWYRQLPEEGLKFMVYLQKENIIDESGMPKERFSAEFPKEGPSILRIQQVVRGDSAAYFCASSPGTGGMDEQFFGPGTRLTVL.

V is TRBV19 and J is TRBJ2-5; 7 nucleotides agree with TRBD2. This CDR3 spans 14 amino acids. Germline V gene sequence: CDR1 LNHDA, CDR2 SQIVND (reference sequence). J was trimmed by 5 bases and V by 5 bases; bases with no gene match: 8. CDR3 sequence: CASSPRRGDETQYF. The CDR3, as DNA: TGTGCCAGTAGTCCACGTCGGGGGGACGAGACCCAGTACTTC. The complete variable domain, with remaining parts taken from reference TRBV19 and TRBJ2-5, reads DGGITQSPKYLFRKEGQNVTLSCEQNLNHDAMYWYRQDPGQGLRLIYYSQIVNDFQKGDIAEGYSVSREKKESFPLTVTSAQKNPTAFYLCASSPRRGDETQYFGPGTRLLVL.

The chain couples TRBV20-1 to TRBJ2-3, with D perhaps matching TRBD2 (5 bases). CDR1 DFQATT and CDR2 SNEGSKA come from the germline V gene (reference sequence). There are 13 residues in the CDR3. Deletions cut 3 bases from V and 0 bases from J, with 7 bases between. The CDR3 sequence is CSARWESTDTQYF. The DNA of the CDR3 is TGCAGTGCTAGGTGGGAGAGCACAGATACGCAGTATTTT.

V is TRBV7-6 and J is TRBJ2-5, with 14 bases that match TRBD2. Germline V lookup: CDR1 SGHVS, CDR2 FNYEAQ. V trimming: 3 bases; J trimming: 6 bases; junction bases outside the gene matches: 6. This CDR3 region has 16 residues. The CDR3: CASSFGLAGGLKTQYF. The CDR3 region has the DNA TGTGCCAGCAGCTTCGGACTAGCGGGGGGCCTAAAGACCCAGTACTTC.

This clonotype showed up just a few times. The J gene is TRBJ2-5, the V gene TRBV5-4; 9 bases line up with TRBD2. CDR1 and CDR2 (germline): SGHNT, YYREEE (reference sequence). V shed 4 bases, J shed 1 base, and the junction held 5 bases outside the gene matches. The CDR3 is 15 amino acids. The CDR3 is CASSHRTSAQETQYF. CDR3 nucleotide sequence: TGTGCCAGCAGCCACAGGACTAGCGCCCAAGAGACCCAGTACTTC.

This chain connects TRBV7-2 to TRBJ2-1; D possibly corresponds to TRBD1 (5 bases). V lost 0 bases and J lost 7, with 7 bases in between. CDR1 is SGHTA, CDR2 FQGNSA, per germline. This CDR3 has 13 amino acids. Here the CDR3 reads CASSLAGQNEQFF. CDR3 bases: TGTGCCAGCAGCTTAGCGGGGCAGAATGAGCAGTTCTTC.

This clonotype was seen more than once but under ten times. This CDR3 is CASSQMGEKLFF. In nucleotides, the CDR3 is TGTGCCAGCAGCCAAATGGGGGAAAAACTGTTTTTT. The chain is built from TRBV3-1 and TRBJ1-4; D gene uncertain. Germline CDR1 reads LGHDT; CDR2 reads YNNKEL (reference sequence). The CDR3 covers 12 residues. Between the trimmed V and J ends, which lost 2 bases and 8 bases, there was a span of 6 bases.

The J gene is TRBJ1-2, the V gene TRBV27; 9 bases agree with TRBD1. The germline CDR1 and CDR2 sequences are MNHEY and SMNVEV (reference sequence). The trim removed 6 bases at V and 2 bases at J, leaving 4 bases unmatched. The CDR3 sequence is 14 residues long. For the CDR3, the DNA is TGTGCCAGCAGATCCGGGACAGGGAACTATGGCTACACCTTC. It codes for CASRSGTGNYGYTF.

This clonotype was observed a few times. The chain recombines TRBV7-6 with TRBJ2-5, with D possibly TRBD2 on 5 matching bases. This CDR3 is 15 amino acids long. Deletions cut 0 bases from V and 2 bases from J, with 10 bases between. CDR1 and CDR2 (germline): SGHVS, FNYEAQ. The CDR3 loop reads CASSLARADQETQYF. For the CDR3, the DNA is TGTGCCAGCAGCTTAGCTAGAGCGGATCAAGAGACCCAGTACTTC.

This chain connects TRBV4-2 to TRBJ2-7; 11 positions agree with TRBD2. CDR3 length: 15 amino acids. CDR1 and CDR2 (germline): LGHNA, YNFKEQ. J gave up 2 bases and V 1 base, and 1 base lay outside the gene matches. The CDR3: CASSQVLAGAYEQYF. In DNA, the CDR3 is TGTGCCAGCAGCCAAGTACTAGCGGGAGCCTACGAGCAGTACTTC.

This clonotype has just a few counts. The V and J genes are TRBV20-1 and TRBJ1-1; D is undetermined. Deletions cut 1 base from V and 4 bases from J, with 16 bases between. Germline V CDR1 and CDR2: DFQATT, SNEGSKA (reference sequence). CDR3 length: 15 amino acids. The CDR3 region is CSARVDTWEGTEAFF. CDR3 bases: TGCAGTGCTAGAGTGGATACTTGGGAGGGCACTGAAGCTTTCTTT.

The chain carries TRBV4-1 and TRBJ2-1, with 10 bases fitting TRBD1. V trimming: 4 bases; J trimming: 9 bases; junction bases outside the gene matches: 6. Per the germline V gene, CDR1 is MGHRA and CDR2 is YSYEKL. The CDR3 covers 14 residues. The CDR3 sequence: CASSRGTGVAEQFF. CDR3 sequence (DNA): TGCGCCAGCAGCCGGGGGACAGGGGTTGCTGAGCAGTTCTTC.

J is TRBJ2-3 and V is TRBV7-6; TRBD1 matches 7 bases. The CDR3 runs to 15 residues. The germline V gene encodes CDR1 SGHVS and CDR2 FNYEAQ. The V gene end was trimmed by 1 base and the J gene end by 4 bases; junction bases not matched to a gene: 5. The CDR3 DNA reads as TGTGCCAGCAGCTTAGTGACAGGGTCCGCAGATACGCAGTATTTT. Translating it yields CASSLVTGSADTQYF.

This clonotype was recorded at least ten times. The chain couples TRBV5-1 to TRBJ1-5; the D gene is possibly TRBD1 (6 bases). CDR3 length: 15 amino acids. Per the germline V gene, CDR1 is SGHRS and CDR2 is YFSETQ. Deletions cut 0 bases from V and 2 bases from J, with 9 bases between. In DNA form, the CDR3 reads TGCGCCAGCAGCTTGGGGGCAGGGGGCAATCAGCCCCAGCATTTT. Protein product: CASSLGAGGNQPQHF.

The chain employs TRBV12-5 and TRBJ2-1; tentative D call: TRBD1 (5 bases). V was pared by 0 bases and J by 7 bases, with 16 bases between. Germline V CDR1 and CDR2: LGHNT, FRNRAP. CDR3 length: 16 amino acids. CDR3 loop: CASGLVTTGSMNEQFF. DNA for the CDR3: TGTGCTAGTGGTTTGGTAACTACAGGCAGCATGAATGAGCAGTTCTTC. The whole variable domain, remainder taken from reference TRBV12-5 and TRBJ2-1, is DARVTQTPRHKVTEMGQEVTMRCQPILGHNTVFWYRQTMMQGLELLAYFRNRAPLDDSGMPKDRFSAEMPDATLATLKIQPSEPRDSAVYFCASGLVTTGSMNEQFFGPGTRLTVL.